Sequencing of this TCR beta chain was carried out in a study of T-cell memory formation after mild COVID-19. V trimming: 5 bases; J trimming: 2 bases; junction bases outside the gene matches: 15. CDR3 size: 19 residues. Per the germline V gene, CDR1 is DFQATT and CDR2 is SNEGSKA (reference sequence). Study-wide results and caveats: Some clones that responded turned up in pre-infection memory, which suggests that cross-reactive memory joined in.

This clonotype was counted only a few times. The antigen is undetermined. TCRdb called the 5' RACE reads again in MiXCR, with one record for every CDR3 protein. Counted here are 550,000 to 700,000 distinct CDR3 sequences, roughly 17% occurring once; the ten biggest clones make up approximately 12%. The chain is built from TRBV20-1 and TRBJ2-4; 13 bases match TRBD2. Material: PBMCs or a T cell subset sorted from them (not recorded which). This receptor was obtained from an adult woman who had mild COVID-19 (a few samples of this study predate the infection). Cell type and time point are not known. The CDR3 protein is CSADPGLAGVSGPKNIQYF. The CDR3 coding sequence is TGCAGTGCTGATCCTGGACTAGCGGGGGTTTCCGGGCCCAAAAACATTCAGTACTTC.